The 25 T cell receptor beta chains presented below share a single source sample, sequenced in a study of T cells in Graves' hyperthyroidism and ophthalmopathy. TCR beta CDR3 regions were amplified from RNA. First-round RT-PCR targeting the TCR CDR3 was performed with the HTBI primer set. TCRdb re-analysed the multiplex PCR reads in MiXCR, keeping a single row per CDR3 protein. The sample shows 350,000 or so distinct CDR3 sequences, 15% to 20% of them seen only once. Sequencing input: blood. Receptor source: a middle-aged woman with Graves' ophthalmopathy.

Many counts were recorded for this clonotype. The chain is built from TRBV7-8 and TRBJ1-1; 12 bases match TRBD1. This CDR3 has 18 residues. Losses at the gene ends were 1 base for V and 4 bases for J; bases not matched to a gene: 10. Germline V lookup: CDR1 SGHVS, CDR2 FQNEAQ. The CDR3, as DNA: TGTGCCAGCAGCTTAGAAGGGACAGGGGGCCTTTTGAGCACTGAAGCTTTCTTT. This sequence encodes CASSLEGTGGLLSTEAFF.

This clonotype was found many times. This chain connects TRBV9 to TRBJ2-2; possibly TRBD2 for D (6 bases). The germline CDR1 and CDR2 sequences are SGDLS and YYNGEE. This CDR3 has 16 amino acids. V lost 5 bases to trimming and J lost 8 bases, with 22 bases between them. In nucleotides, the CDR3 is TGTGCCAGCAGGGCGGGGCCCGACGGAGTTCCTGGGGAGCTGTTTTTT. This sequence encodes CASRAGPDGVPGELFF.

This clonotype was observed a few times. CDR3: CSARTQQDSESSPLHF. The CDR3 nucleotides are TGCAGTGCTAGAACCCAACAGGATTCGGAGAGTTCACCCCTCCACTTT. This chain uses TRBV20-1 with TRBJ1-6; D is possibly TRBD1 (5 bases). V was trimmed by 2 bases and J by 9 bases, leaving 20 bases between them. The V gene's germline CDR1 is DFQATT and CDR2 SNEGSKA (reference sequence). There are 16 residues in the CDR3.

This clonotype has ten or more counts. This rearrangement joins TRBV7-3 to TRBJ2-7, with a tentative D call TRBD2 (5 bases). Germline loops: CDR1 SGHTA, CDR2 FQGTGA. CDR3 size: 14 residues. Between the trimmed V and J ends, which lost 3 bases and 4 bases, there was a span of 13 bases. CDR3 loop: CASSLAGNGYEQYF. CDR3 sequence (DNA): TGTGCCAGCAGCTTGGCCGGGAACGGGTACGAGCAGTACTTC.

This clonotype occurred many times. The chain joins TRBV7-9 to TRBJ2-7; D gene ambiguous. CDR3 length equals 15 residues. Looked up from germline, CDR1 is SEHNR and CDR2 is FQNEAQ (reference sequence). V was shortened by 4 bases and J by 0 bases, with 13 bases between the two germline ends. The CDR3 DNA follows: TGTGCCAGCAGCTCAGGCCGGGCAGTCTCCTACGAGCAGTACTTC. Its translation is CASSSGRAVSYEQYF.

This clonotype was picked up many times. This chain uses TRBV27 with TRBJ1-2, with D uncertain. Per the germline V gene, CDR1 is MNHEY and CDR2 is SMNVEV (reference sequence). This CDR3 contains 15 residues. Trimming pared 0 bases from V and 4 bases from J, leaving 12 bases between. CDR3 in DNA: TGTGCCAGCAGTTTATCGTTGGCCAGGTCCTATGGCTACACCTTC. Its protein is CASSLSLARSYGYTF.

There are many counts of this clonotype. J is TRBJ2-7 and V is TRBV20-1; 8 bases line up with TRBD2. CDR1 and CDR2 from the germline V gene are DFQATT and SNEGSKA (reference sequence). This CDR3 contains 13 residues. The ends lost 6 bases at V and 3 bases at J; junction bases unmatched: 7. The CDR3 here is CSARRREVYEQYF. The CDR3, as DNA: TGCAGTGCCAGGAGGCGGGAGGTCTACGAGCAGTACTTC.

This clonotype was counted many times. The DNA of the CDR3 is TGTGCCAGCAAACCGGGAGGATACGAGCAGTACTTC. Translated: CASKPGGYEQYF. The chain links TRBV28 to TRBJ2-7; TRBD2 matches 7 bases. The germline CDR1 and CDR2 sequences are MDHEN and SYDVKM. Trimming cost V 7 bases and J 4 bases; bases outside gene matches: 4. CDR3 length: 12 residues. The whole variable domain, filled in from reference TRBV28 and TRBJ2-7, reads DVKVTQSSRYLVKRTGEKVFLECVQDMDHENMFWYRQDPGLGLRLIYFSYDVKMKEKGDIPEGYSVSREKKERFSLILESASTNQTSMYLCASKPGGYEQYFGPGTRLTVT.

This clonotype has ten or more counts. The chain links TRBV15 to TRBJ1-2, with D perhaps TRBD1 (5 bases). Germline values: CDR1 LNHNV, CDR2 YYDKDF (reference sequence). This CDR3 is 16 amino acids long. V was trimmed by 0 bases and J by 1 base, leaving 12 bases between them. CDR3 loop: CATSRDWGGVNYGYTF. In DNA form, the CDR3 reads TGTGCCACCAGCAGAGATTGGGGGGGTGTTAACTATGGCTACACCTTC. The full variable domain, in which reference TRBV15 and TRBJ1-2 provide the parts outside the CDR3, is DAMVIQNPRYQVTQFGKPVTLSCSQTLNHNVMYWYQQKSSQAPKLLFHYYDKDFNNEADTPDNFQSRRPNTSFCFLDIRSPGLGDTAMYLCATSRDWGGVNYGYTFGSGTRLTVV.

The chain uses TRBV7-2 and TRBJ2-5; D possibly corresponds to TRBD1 (6 bases). Germline V gene data show CDR1 as SGHTA and CDR2 as FQGNSA. Trimming took 4 bases from V and 4 from J, leaving 16 bases between them. The CDR3 extends over 15 amino acids. The CDR3 nucleotides are TGTGCCAGCAGCTCTACAGGGACAACTGCAGAGACCCAGTACTTC. Translating it yields CASSSTGTTAETQYF.

The chain recombines TRBV6-5 with TRBJ2-5, with TRBD1 identical over 9 bases. Losses at the gene ends were 5 bases for V and 5 bases for J; bases not matched to a gene: 9. The CDR3 sequence is 15 residues long. CDR1 and CDR2 (germline): MNHEY, SVGAGI. The CDR3 region has the DNA TGTGCCAGCAGTAACCCGGACAGGGGTGAGGAGACCCAGTACTTC. Its protein is CASSNPDRGEETQYF.

This clonotype was seen ten or more times. The chain couples TRBV12-3 or TRBV12-4 to TRBJ2-2, with 15 bases lining up with TRBD2. The CDR3 extends over 22 amino acids. V shed 3 bases, J shed 5 bases, and the junction held 19 bases outside the gene matches. CDR3 amino acids: CASSLLSLIPGLAGGRTGELFF. The DNA for the CDR3 is TGTGCCAGCAGTTTGTTATCACTGATTCCGGGACTAGCGGGAGGCAGGACCGGGGAGCTGTTTTTT.

In this sample, this clonotype turned up many times. The V call is TRBV29-1, the J call TRBJ2-5; D ambiguous. The CDR3 has 10 amino acids. Germline CDR1 reads SQVTM; CDR2 reads ANQGSEA. Trimming left V 3 bases short and J 6 bases short, with 5 bases between. The CDR3 DNA reads TGCAGCGTTGAGGGTCAGACCCAGTACTTC. Its translation: CSVEGQTQYF.

This clonotype was detected ten times or more. V gene TRBV7-2 combines with J gene TRBJ2-7; D not certain. Between the trimmed V and J ends, which lost 0 bases and 3 bases, there was a span of 9 bases. Germline CDR1 is SGHTA and CDR2 is FQGNSA. The CDR3 length is 14 residues. The DNA for the CDR3 is TGTGCCAGCAGCTTAGCGGGGAACCTCTACGAGCAGTACTTC. Its translation: CASSLAGNLYEQYF. Complete variable domain (other parts from reference TRBV7-2 and TRBJ2-7): GAGVSQSPSNKVTEKGKDVELRCDPISGHTALYWYRQSLGQGLEFLIYFQGNSAPDKSGLPSDRFSAERTGGSVSTLTIQRTQQEDSAVYLCASSLAGNLYEQYFGPGTRLTVT.

The gene calls are TRBV12-5 and TRBJ2-3; D remains ambiguous. The V gene's germline CDR1 is LGHNT and CDR2 FRNRAP. The CDR3 extends over 16 amino acids. V lost 6 bases and J lost 4, with 20 bases in between. DNA of the CDR3: TGTGCTAGTGGCCGCCCAACTGACACGATCTCAGATACGCAGTATTTT. Encoded protein: CASGRPTDTISDTQYF.

This clonotype was counted between two and nine times. The genes are TRBV30 and TRBJ1-2; D is perhaps TRBD1 (5 bases). The CDR3 covers 16 residues. In germline, CDR1 is GTSNPN, CDR2 SVGIG (reference sequence). With 4 bases removed from V and 8 bases from J, the gap between germline ends came to 26 bases. Here the CDR3 DNA reads TGTGCCTGGAAGCCTTGGTTGAGGGACCAACGGGGGGGCTACACCTTC. It is translated as CAWKPWLRDQRGGYTF. Full variable domain (rest looked up from reference TRBV30 and TRBJ1-2): SQTIHQWPATLVQPVGSPLSLECTVEGTSNPNLYWYRQAAGRGLQLLFYSVGIGQISSEVPQNLSASRPQDRQFILSSKKLLLSDSGFYLCAWKPWLRDQRGGYTFGSGTRLTVV.

This clonotype was observed a few times. This may be a read error: a much more frequent sequence differs by one nucleotide. The chain employs TRBV11-2 and TRBJ1-5, with D perhaps matching TRBD1 (5 bases). Per germline, CDR1 SGHAT and CDR2 FQNNGV. This CDR3 has 16 amino acids. This CDR3 is CAISPVGGLGNQPQHF. The CDR3 DNA reads as TGTGCCATCAGCCCCGTCGGGGGTTTGGGCAATCAGCCCCAGCATTTT.

This clonotype occurred many times. The V and J genes are TRBV5-1 and TRBJ2-7, with D possibly matching TRBD1 (6 bases). This CDR3 spans 13 amino acids. Trimming shortened V by 7 bases and J by 2 bases, and 13 bases separated the two germline ends. Germline assignment: CDR1 SGHRS and CDR2 YFSETQ. In nucleotides, the CDR3 is TGCGCCAGCCGCAGGACAGTTACCTACGAGCAGTACTTC. Protein: CASRRTVTYEQYF.

This clonotype was recorded at least ten times. CDR3 region: CASSPLTGLAKNIQYF. The CDR3 coding sequence is TGTGCCAGCAGCCCCCTGACGGGGCTAGCCAAAAACATTCAGTACTTC. V is TRBV11-2 and J is TRBJ2-4; D may be TRBD1 or TRBD2 (5 bases each). The CDR3 is 16 residues long. Per germline, CDR1 SGHAT and CDR2 FQNNGV. V lost 5 bases and J 0 bases, leaving 14 bases between the germline ends.

This clonotype has ten or more counts. The rearrangement links TRBV7-3 to TRBJ1-1, with unresolved D. This CDR3 region has 14 residues. CDR1 and CDR2 from the germline V gene are SGHTA and FQGTGA. V gave up 4 bases and J gave up 4 bases, with 13 bases separating them. The CDR3 loop reads CASSSGYSGTEAFF. As DNA, the CDR3 is TGTGCCAGCAGCTCTGGGTATAGCGGCACTGAAGCTTTCTTT.

The rearrangement joins TRBV6-5 to TRBJ2-7; no reliable D call. Per the germline V gene, CDR1 is MNHEY and CDR2 is SVGAGI. The CDR3 loop spans 14 amino acids. V dropped 2 bases and J dropped 1 base, with 9 bases sitting between them. CDR3 DNA: TGTGCCAGCAGTTACGAGAGAGCTTCCTACGAGCAGTACTTC. Translating gives CASSYERASYEQYF.

This clonotype was observed many times. V is TRBV6-2 or TRBV6-3 and J is TRBJ1-2, with 8 bases aligning to TRBD1. The length of the CDR3 is 13 residues. V lost 7 bases, J lost 7 bases, and 8 bases stayed unmatched. Germline V gene data show CDR1 as MNHEY and CDR2 as SVGEGT. CDR3 sequence: CASNSGQGGGYTF. The DNA for the CDR3 is TGTGCCAGCAATTCCGGACAGGGAGGTGGCTACACCTTC.

The sample holds many counts of this clonotype. The chain links TRBV7-3 to TRBJ2-5, with 9 bases identical to TRBD1. This CDR3 is 15 amino acids long. V dropped 5 bases and J dropped 5; count of bases not matched to a gene: 9. Germline-derived CDR1 and CDR2 are SGHTA and FQGTGA. In DNA form, the CDR3 reads TGTGCCAGCAGCGTAGGGACAGGGCTCCGGGAGACCCAGTACTTC. Translating gives CASSVGTGLRETQYF.

The sample holds many counts of this clonotype. The chain joins TRBV20-1 to TRBJ2-7, with a weak D call TRBD1 (5 bases). The ends were cut back, 3 bases at V and 0 bases at J, with 6 bases in the middle. The germline V gene encodes CDR1 DFQATT and CDR2 SNEGSKA (reference sequence). This CDR3 has 12 amino acids. CDR3 DNA sequence: TGCAGTGCTAGTAGGGGCTCCTACGAGCAGTACTTC. This codes for CSASRGSYEQYF.

The sample holds many counts of this clonotype. In DNA form, the CDR3 reads TGTGCCACCAGCAGTGGCCGTGGACAGGTCTACGAGCAGTACTTC. This codes for CATSSGRGQVYEQYF. The J gene is TRBJ2-7, the V gene TRBV15, with 7 positions matching TRBD1. Germline V gene sequence: CDR1 LNHNV, CDR2 YYDKDF (reference sequence). V lost 3 bases and J lost 3; bases outside the gene matches: 8. This CDR3 is built from 15 residues.